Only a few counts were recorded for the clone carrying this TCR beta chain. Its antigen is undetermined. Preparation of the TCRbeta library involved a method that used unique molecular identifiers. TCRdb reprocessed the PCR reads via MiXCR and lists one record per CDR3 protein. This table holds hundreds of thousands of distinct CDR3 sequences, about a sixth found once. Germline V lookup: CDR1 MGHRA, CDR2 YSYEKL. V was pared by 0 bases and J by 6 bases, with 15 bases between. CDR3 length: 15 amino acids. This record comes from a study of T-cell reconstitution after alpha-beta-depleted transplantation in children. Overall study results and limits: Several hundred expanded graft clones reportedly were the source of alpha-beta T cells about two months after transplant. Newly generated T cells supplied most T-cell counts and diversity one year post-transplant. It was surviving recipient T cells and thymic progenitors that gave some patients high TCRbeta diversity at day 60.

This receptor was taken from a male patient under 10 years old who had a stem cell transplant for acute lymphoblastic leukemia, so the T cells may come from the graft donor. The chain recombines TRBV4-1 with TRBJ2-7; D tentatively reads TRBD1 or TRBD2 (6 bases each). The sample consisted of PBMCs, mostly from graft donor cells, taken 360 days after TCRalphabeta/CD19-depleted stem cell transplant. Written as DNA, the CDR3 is TGCGCCAGCAGCCAAGAGAGTATGGGGGGCGGCGAGCAGTACTTC. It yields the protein CASSQESMGGGEQYF.